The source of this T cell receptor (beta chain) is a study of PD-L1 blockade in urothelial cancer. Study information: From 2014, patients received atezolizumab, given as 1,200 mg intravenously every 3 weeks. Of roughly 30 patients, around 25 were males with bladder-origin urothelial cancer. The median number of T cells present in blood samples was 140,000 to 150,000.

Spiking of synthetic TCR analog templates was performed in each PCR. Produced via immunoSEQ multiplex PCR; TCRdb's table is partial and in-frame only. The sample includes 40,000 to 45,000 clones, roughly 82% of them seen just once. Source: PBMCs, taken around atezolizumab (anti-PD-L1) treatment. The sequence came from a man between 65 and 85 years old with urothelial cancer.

The CDR3 reads CASSTGTVGEKLFF. CDR3 bases: TGTGCCAGCAGCACCGGGACAGTAGGTGAAAAACTGTTTTTT. The rearrangement uses TRBV7-9 and TRBJ1-4; TRBD1 agrees at 7 bases. With 5 bases clipped from V and 7 bases from J, the junction kept 7 bases outside the gene matches. The CDR3 length is 14 residues. The germline V gene has CDR1 SEHNR and CDR2 FQNEAQ (reference sequence).